This T cell receptor (beta chain) was sequenced during a study of radiation and T cells in renal cell carcinoma. Study context: Nephrectomy followed 15 Gy stereotactic body radiation by 4 weeks. Study-wide points: In blood, top tumor clones expanded by 2 weeks, shrinking by 4.

The CDR3 spans 17 residues. Trimming removed 4 bases at V and 0 bases at J, with 17 bases between. Germline CDR1 and CDR2: MNHNS and SASEGT. Sequencing was performed with immunoSEQ multiplex PCR; in TCRdb, only in-frame clones are kept and a portion is missing. Of about 88,000 clones listed, around 88% were seen once; the top ten hold under 9.5%. Regarding time point: baseline pretreatment blood. Treatment: 15 Gy SBRT to primary tumor, nephrectomy 4 weeks later. Radiation-treated patients gave blood at baseline, week 2 and week 4. The tumor was a clear cell renal cell carcinoma. As to this clone: What it binds is unknown.

Source: blood, taken from a patient whose treatment included radiotherapy and nephrectomy. The chain links TRBV6-1 to TRBJ2-3; TRBD2 might be the D (5 bases). This receptor was identified in a man between 50 and 59 years old with renal cell carcinoma. The CDR3 spells CASSVSRGSDSTDTQYF. For the CDR3, the DNA is TGTGCCAGCAGTGTATCTCGTGGTAGCGACAGCACAGATACGCAGTATTTT.